The 11 T cell receptor beta chains below were found in one sample sequenced in a study of blood T cells in healthy people across ages. With a J-beta primer mix and a sample-barcoded 5' primer, a second PCR ran about 7 to 12 cycles. One entry per CDR3 protein results from TCRdb running MiXCR on the 5' RACE reads. The table has about a million distinct CDR3 sequences, roughly 50% seen once; the top ten hold about 22%. Sequencing was performed on blood. The receptor set was obtained from a woman aged 55-69 years in good health.

The J gene is TRBJ1-4, the V gene TRBV3-1; D call uncertain. The V end was cut by 4 bases, the J end by 14 bases, with 14 bases between. Germline-derived CDR1 and CDR2 are LGHDT and YNNKEL (reference sequence). This CDR3 region has 12 residues. Here the CDR3 reads CASSLAAAGLFF. The CDR3 DNA follows: TGTGCCAGCAGCCTAGCGGCCGCCGGGCTGTTTTTT. The complete variable domain, with remaining parts taken from reference TRBV3-1 and TRBJ1-4, reads DTAVSQTPKYLVTQMGNDKSIKCEQNLGHDTMYWYKQDSKKFLKIMFSYNNKELIINETVPNRFSPKSPDKAHLNLHINSLELGDSAVYFCASSLAAAGLFFGSGTQLSVL.

This clonotype was counted a few times. The chain recombines TRBV27 with TRBJ2-6; 7 positions match TRBD1. The CDR3 is 18 amino acids. Trimming removed 3 bases from V and 0 bases from J; junction bases left unmatched: 8. Germline V gene sequence: CDR1 MNHEY, CDR2 SMNVEV (reference sequence). In nucleotides, the CDR3 is TGTGCCAGCAGTTTTTATAGGGGGCAAGCCTCTGGGGCCAACGTCCTGACTTTC. Protein: CASSFYRGQASGANVLTF. Filled out from reference TRBV27 and TRBJ2-6, the complete variable domain reads EAQVTQNPRYLITVTGKKLTVTCSQNMNHEYMSWYRQDPGLGLRQIYYSMNVEVTDKGDVPEGYKVSRKEKRNFPLILESPSPNQTSLYFCASSFYRGQASGANVLTFGAGSRLTVL.

The chain joins TRBV10-3 to TRBJ2-1; D might be TRBD2 (5 bases). Per germline, CDR1 ENHRY and CDR2 SYGVKD. Trimming left V 5 bases short and J 0 bases short, with 8 bases between. The CDR3 length is 14 residues. The CDR3 reads CAISPSGSYNEQFF. The CDR3 DNA follows: TGTGCCATCAGTCCCAGCGGCTCCTACAATGAGCAGTTCTTC.

The V gene is TRBV20-1, the J gene TRBJ2-1; TRBD2 matches at 11 bases. The CDR3 is 13 amino acids. Trimming removed 7 bases from V and 7 bases from J; junction bases left unmatched: 6. The germline V gene has CDR1 DFQATT and CDR2 SNEGSKA (reference sequence). The CDR3 DNA reads as TGCAGTGTATGGGGACTAGCGGAAAATGAGCAGTTCTTC. Translation gives CSVWGLAENEQFF.

The chain joins TRBV5-1 to TRBJ1-1; D unresolved. This CDR3 spans 16 amino acids. Germline V gene sequence: CDR1 SGHRS, CDR2 YFSETQ. V lost 1 base and J 0 bases, leaving 13 bases between the germline ends. This CDR3 reads CASSLNYADMNTEAFF. CDR3 sequence (DNA): TGCGCCAGCAGCTTGAATTACGCAGACATGAACACTGAAGCTTTCTTT. The whole variable domain, remainder taken from reference TRBV5-1 and TRBJ1-1, is KAGVTQTPRYLIKTRGQQVTLSCSPISGHRSVSWYQQTPGQGLQFLFEYFSETQRNKGNFPGRFSGRQFSNSRSEMNVSTLELGDSALYLCASSLNYADMNTEAFFGQGTRLTVV.

The genes are TRBV4-2 and TRBJ1-4; the D gene is possibly TRBD1 (5 bases). V was pared by 4 bases and J by 8 bases, with 11 bases between. The CDR3 totals 13 residues. The germline V gene has CDR1 LGHNA and CDR2 YNFKEQ. The CDR3 here is CASSLDWGEKLFF. CDR3 bases: TGTGCCAGCAGCCTTGACTGGGGGGAAAAACTGTTTTTT.

The rearrangement joins TRBV9 to TRBJ1-6, with no clear D. There are 16 residues in the CDR3. V dropped 0 bases and J dropped 7 bases, with 14 bases sitting between them. Germline CDR1 and CDR2: SGDLS and YYNGEE. CDR3: CASSVVDGGTNSPLHF. CDR3 sequence (DNA): TGTGCCAGCAGCGTAGTGGACGGCGGAACGAATTCACCCCTCCACTTT.

The rearrangement uses TRBV7-2 and TRBJ2-1, with 9 bases identical to TRBD2. Germline V gives CDR1 SGHTA, CDR2 FQGNSA. V was pared by 1 base and J by 8 bases, with 9 bases of the junction left unmatched. This CDR3 contains 16 residues. CDR3 region: CASSLDGGRGIDEQFF. CDR3 DNA: TGTGCCAGCAGCTTAGACGGCGGGAGGGGTATCGATGAGCAGTTCTTC.

The chain carries TRBV7-2 and TRBJ1-1; D is undetermined. This CDR3 is built from 15 residues. Trimming stripped 1 base from V and 5 bases from J, with 14 bases between. Germline V gene data show CDR1 as SGHTA and CDR2 as FQGNSA. The CDR3 DNA reads TGTGCCAGCAGCTTAGATCCGGGGTCAAGAACTGAAGCTTTCTTT. This encodes CASSLDPGSRTEAFF.

This chain joins TRBV6-6 and TRBJ1-1; 8 bases are a match to TRBD1. The junction had 6 bases not matched to a gene; V was cut back by 6 bases and J by 3 bases. CDR3 length equals 14 residues. Germline V CDR1 and CDR2: MNHNY, SVGAGI (reference sequence). In nucleotides, the CDR3 is TGTGCCAGCAGAACAGGGGGTTATGACACTGAAGCTTTCTTT. Its protein is CASRTGGYDTEAFF.

The chain has TRBV20-1 and TRBJ2-7; 8 bases are shared with TRBD2. The germline gives CDR1 DFQATT, CDR2 SNEGSKA (reference sequence). Trimming took 7 bases from V and 0 from J; bases not matched to a gene: 2. The CDR3 covers 12 residues. The CDR3 reads CSVSGNSYEQYF. CDR3 coding DNA: TGCAGTGTTAGCGGGAACTCCTACGAGCAGTACTTC.